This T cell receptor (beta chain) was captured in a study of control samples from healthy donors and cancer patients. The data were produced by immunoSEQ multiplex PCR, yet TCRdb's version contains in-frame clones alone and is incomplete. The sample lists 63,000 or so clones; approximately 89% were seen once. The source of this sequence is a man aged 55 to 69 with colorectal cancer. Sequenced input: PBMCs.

The DNA of the CDR3 is TGTGCCAGCAGCTGGGGCCCAGGGGAGACCCAGTACTTC. Amino acid sequence: CASSWGPGETQYF. The V and J genes are TRBV7-2 and TRBJ2-5, with D possibly TRBD1 on 5 matching bases. V shed 4 bases and J shed 5 bases, with 11 bases lying between them. The CDR3 loop spans 13 amino acids. Germline CDR1 SGHTA, CDR2 FQGNSA.